This TCR beta chain was found in a study of T cell repertoires in ileal Crohn's disease. This clone came up a few times. The antigen remains undetermined. The CDR3 sequence is 13 residues long. CDR1 is MNHNS and CDR2 is SASEGT in the germline V gene. V shed 6 bases and J shed 3 bases, with 12 bases lying between them. Each sample's TCRB immunosequencing used around 510 nanograms of biopsy DNA. Repertoires were generated with immunoSEQ multiplex PCR, while TCRdb's copy carries only in-frame clones and drops some. The sample shows approximately 15,000 clones, just over 70% of them seen only once. Study results and limitations: Endoscopic recurrence occurred in every patient whose clonality exceeded 26.8%. Active smokers at surgery had more clonal expansions than non-smokers. Sorted CD8 T cells held more high-frequency clones than CD4.

The V call is TRBV6-1, the J call TRBJ2-7, with a weak D call TRBD1 (7 bases). Material for sequencing was ileal tissue. The source of this sequence is an adult with Crohn's disease. The CDR3 region is CASRTGRIYEQYF. CDR3 nucleotides: TGTGCCAGCAGGACAGGGAGGATCTACGAGCAGTACTTC.